This T cell receptor beta chain originates from a study of OX40 agonist ivuxolimab in advanced cancers. Study-level background: A diagnosis of hepatocellular carcinoma, melanoma, renal cell or head and neck cancer was present in dose-escalation patients.

Per germline, CDR1 ENHRY and CDR2 SYGVKD. With 6 bases removed from V and 8 bases from J, the gap between germline ends came to 16 bases. This CDR3 contains 13 residues. This clone was seen more than once but under ten times. Its target is unknown. The assay was immunoSEQ multiplex PCR, and TCRdb's table has in-frame clones only and misses some. The sample holds about 86,000 clones, 75% to 95% seen once. No patient had autoimmune disease or received systemic immunosuppression. Study conclusions and caveats: Doses of 0.1 to 3.0 mg/kg were accompanied by clonal expansion of CD4+ and CD8+ blood T cells by week 6. At 0.1-3.0 mg/kg, partial responders had clonal expansion among the lowest observed.

The rearrangement joins TRBV10-3 to TRBJ1-2; D uncertain. The TCR sequence derives from an adult with an advanced solid tumor such as melanoma, head and neck, liver or kidney cancer. Material: CD4+ or CD8+ T cells sorted from blood, obtained in a trial of the OX40 agonist ivuxolimab. The CDR3 nucleotides read TGTGCCATCAGGTATACCGGGTCCTCAGGCTACACCTTC. This translates into CAIRYTGSSGYTF.